This T cell receptor (beta chain) derives from a study of blood T cell repertoires in COVID-19. This CDR3 has 13 residues. CDR1 and CDR2 from the germline V gene are SSHAT and FNYEAQ (reference sequence). Profiled with immunoSEQ multiplex PCR; TCRdb holds only in-frame clones, not every one. This sample has roughly 240,000 clones, with almost 85% found just once. A remark on this clone: The junction departs from the called germline gene at one end, perhaps through a read error.

The chain employs TRBV7-7 and TRBJ2-2, with D maybe TRBD1 (6 bases). The sequence came from a man aged 45-65 years with COVID-19, enrolled during active disease. The sequencing input was peripheral blood. CDR3 nucleotide sequence: TGTGCTAGCAGCCAGAACAGGGCCGGGGAGCTGTTTTTT. It translates to CASSQNRAGELFF.